The next 15 T cell receptor beta chains were all read from a single sample in a study of blood T cell repertoires in COVID-19. The repertoire was sequenced with immunoSEQ multiplex PCR; TCRdb's copy has only in-frame clones and lacks some. The table has 200,000 to 250,000 clones, 65% to 90% seen once. Sequencing input: PBMCs or T cells enriched from blood (not recorded which). The receptors were sampled from a man between 35 and 55 years old who had recovered from COVID-19.

This chain uses TRBV9 with TRBJ1-1; D not certain. The CDR3 totals 17 residues. Germline CDR1 reads SGDLS; CDR2 reads YYNGEE. Between the trimmed V and J ends, which lost 0 bases and 4 bases, there was a span of 19 bases. CDR3 region: CASSVGSPSGPVTEAFF. The CDR3 DNA follows: TGTGCCAGCAGCGTAGGCTCTCCTAGCGGCCCGGTCACTGAAGCTTTCTTT.

This chain links TRBV18 with TRBJ1-4, with 12 bases identical to TRBD1. There are 19 residues in the CDR3. V gave up 3 bases and J gave up 7 bases; unmatched junction bases: 15. CDR1 is KGHSH and CDR2 is LQKENI in the germline V gene. CDR3 DNA: TGTGCCAGCTCACCGACTCCGGGACAGGGGGCTTTGCGGGGTGAAAAACTGTTTTTT. Protein product: CASSPTPGQGALRGEKLFF.

J is TRBJ2-5 and V is TRBV7-3; weak D call: TRBD1 (7 bases). The ends were cut back, 0 bases at V and 5 bases at J, with 10 bases in the middle. The germline V gene has CDR1 SGHTA and CDR2 FQGTGA. The CDR3 is 14 amino acids. CDR3 region: CASSLTSGGETQYF. Here the CDR3 DNA reads TGTGCCAGCAGCTTAACGTCAGGGGGGGAGACCCAGTACTTC.

The chain has TRBV15 and TRBJ2-7; 13 nucleotides agree with TRBD2. V lost 5 bases and J lost 7; bases outside the gene matches: 8. Germline V CDR1 and CDR2: LNHNV, YYDKDF (reference sequence). The CDR3 totals 15 residues. The DNA for the CDR3 is TGTGCCACCAGCTCCCGACTAGCGGGGGGTGGTGAGCAGTACTTC. This translates into CATSSRLAGGGEQYF.

The chain combines TRBV18 with TRBJ2-7; possibly TRBD1 for D (5 bases). In germline, CDR1 is KGHSH, CDR2 LQKENI. V gave up 6 bases and J gave up 11 bases, with 14 bases separating them. The CDR3 runs to 11 residues. CDR3 DNA sequence: TGTGCCAGCTCGCTAGAGGACAAGGAGTACTTC. It codes for CASSLEDKEYF. Supplemented by reference TRBV18 and TRBJ2-7, the full variable domain reads NAGVMQNPRHLVRRRGQEARLRCSPMKGHSHVYWYRQLPEEGLKFMVYLQKENIIDESGMPKERFSAEFPKEGPSILRIQQVVRGDSAAYFCASSLEDKEYFGPGTRLTVT.

This chain connects TRBV6-5 to TRBJ2-4, with a weak D call TRBD1 (6 bases). CDR3 size: 13 residues. Trimming shortened V by 6 bases and J by 0 bases, and 6 bases separated the two germline ends. Germline V gives CDR1 MNHEY, CDR2 SVGAGI. The CDR3 nucleotides are TGTGCCAGCAGGGACAGAGCCAAAAACATTCAGTACTTC. Protein sequence: CASRDRAKNIQYF.

The chain combines TRBV3-1 (or the pseudogene TRBV3-2) with TRBJ1-2; 9 bases are a match to TRBD1. The germline V gene encodes CDR1 LGHDT and CDR2 YNNKEL (reference sequence). The CDR3 is 15 amino acids. The V and J ends lost 3 bases and 5 bases, in that order; junction bases with no gene match: 7. This CDR3 is CASSQGTGGAYGYTF. As DNA, the CDR3 is TGTGCCAGCAGCCAGGGTACAGGGGGCGCGTATGGCTACACCTTC.

J is TRBJ2-5 and V is TRBV10-3, with unresolved D. The CDR3 runs 11 residues. Trimming took off 7 bases at V and 3 bases at J, with 6 bases between the two ends. Germline V CDR1 and CDR2: ENHRY, SYGVKD. The DNA for the CDR3 is TGTGCCATCAAAGTAGAAGAGACCCAGTACTTC. Translating it yields CAIKVEETQYF.

V usage is TRBV11-3 and J usage is TRBJ2-1, with TRBD2 identical over 11 bases. V lost 1 base to trimming and J lost 8 bases; unmatched junction nucleotides: 10. In germline, CDR1 is SGHNT, CDR2 YENEEA. The CDR3 totals 17 residues. The CDR3 DNA follows: TGTGCCAGCAGCTTAGGAACTAGCGGGGGAAGTGTAGATGAGCAGTTCTTC. Translated: CASSLGTSGGSVDEQFF. The entire variable domain, with the rest obtained from reference TRBV11-3 and TRBJ2-1, is as follows: EAGVVQSPRYKIIEKKQPVAFWCNPISGHNTLYWYLQNLGQGPELLIRYENEEAVDDSQLPKDRFSAERLKGVDSTLKIQPAELGDSAVYLCASSLGTSGGSVDEQFFGPGTRLTVL.

The genes are TRBV27 and TRBJ2-1; D is perhaps TRBD2 (6 bases). The CDR3 extends over 15 amino acids. V was clipped by 3 bases and J by 3 bases, with 12 bases between them. Germline V gene data show CDR1 as MNHEY and CDR2 as SMNVEV (reference sequence). CDR3 nucleotide sequence: TGTGCCAGCAGTTTTGGGGGGAGTTACTACAATGAGCAGTTCTTC. This sequence encodes CASSFGGSYYNEQFF.

The rearrangement uses TRBV11-3 and TRBJ1-1, with D possibly being TRBD1 (6 bases). The CDR3 sequence is 15 residues long. The V and J ends lost 5 bases and 1 base respectively, with 14 bases between them. Germline values: CDR1 SGHNT, CDR2 YENEEA. This CDR3 reads CASSHLQGTNTEAFF. CDR3 bases: TGTGCCAGCAGCCATTTACAGGGTACGAACACTGAAGCTTTCTTT.

The count of this clone is one. The V gene is TRBV30, the J gene TRBJ1-4, with D maybe TRBD1 (6 bases). Germline V lookup: CDR1 GTSNPN, CDR2 SVGIG (reference sequence). CDR3 size: 15 residues. Trimming stripped 0 bases from V and 8 bases from J, with 16 bases between. CDR3 sequence: CAWSVGAGVGEKLFF. The DNA of the CDR3 is TGTGCCTGGAGTGTAGGGGCAGGGGTAGGGGAAAAACTGTTTTTT.

The gene calls are TRBV7-8 and TRBJ1-6, with D unclear. CDR1 SGHVS and CDR2 FQNEAQ come from the germline V gene. The length of the CDR3 is 13 residues. V shed 5 bases and J shed 7 bases, with 9 bases lying between them. The CDR3 spells CASSRTGNSPLHF. DNA for the CDR3: TGTGCCAGCAGCCGGACGGGAAATTCACCCCTCCACTTT.

This chain uses TRBV7-9 with TRBJ2-1; possibly TRBD2 for D (6 bases). Deletions cut 5 bases from V and 3 bases from J, with 14 bases between. The CDR3 runs to 15 residues. Germline assignment: CDR1 SEHNR and CDR2 FQNEAQ (reference sequence). CDR3 sequence: CASSAGTGLYNEQFF. DNA for the CDR3: TGTGCCAGCAGCGCCGGGACTGGACTCTACAATGAGCAGTTCTTC.

J is TRBJ2-7 and V is TRBV9, with D perhaps TRBD2 (5 bases). The germline V gene has CDR1 SGDLS and CDR2 YYNGEE. V was clipped by 0 bases and J by 1 base, with 14 bases between them. This CDR3 is built from 16 residues. The CDR3: CASSVAGGLASYEQYF. The CDR3 coding sequence is TGTGCCAGCAGCGTAGCTGGCGGGCTAGCTTCCTACGAGCAGTACTTC.